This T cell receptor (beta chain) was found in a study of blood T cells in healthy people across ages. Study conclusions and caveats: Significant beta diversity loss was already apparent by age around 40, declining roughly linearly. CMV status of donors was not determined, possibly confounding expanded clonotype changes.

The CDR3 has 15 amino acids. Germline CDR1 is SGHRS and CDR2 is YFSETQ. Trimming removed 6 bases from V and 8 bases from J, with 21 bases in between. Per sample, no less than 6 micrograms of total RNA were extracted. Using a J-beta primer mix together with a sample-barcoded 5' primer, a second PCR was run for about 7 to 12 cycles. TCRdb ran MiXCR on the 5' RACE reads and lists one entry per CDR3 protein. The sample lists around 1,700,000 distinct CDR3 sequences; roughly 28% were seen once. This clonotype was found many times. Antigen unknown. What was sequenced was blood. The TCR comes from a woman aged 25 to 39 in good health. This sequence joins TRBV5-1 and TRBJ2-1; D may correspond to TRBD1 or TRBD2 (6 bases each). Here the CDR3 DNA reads TGCGCCAGCACACTGGGGGGCGCCGCGGGCGATGAGCAGTTCTTC. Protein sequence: CASTLGGAAGDEQFF.